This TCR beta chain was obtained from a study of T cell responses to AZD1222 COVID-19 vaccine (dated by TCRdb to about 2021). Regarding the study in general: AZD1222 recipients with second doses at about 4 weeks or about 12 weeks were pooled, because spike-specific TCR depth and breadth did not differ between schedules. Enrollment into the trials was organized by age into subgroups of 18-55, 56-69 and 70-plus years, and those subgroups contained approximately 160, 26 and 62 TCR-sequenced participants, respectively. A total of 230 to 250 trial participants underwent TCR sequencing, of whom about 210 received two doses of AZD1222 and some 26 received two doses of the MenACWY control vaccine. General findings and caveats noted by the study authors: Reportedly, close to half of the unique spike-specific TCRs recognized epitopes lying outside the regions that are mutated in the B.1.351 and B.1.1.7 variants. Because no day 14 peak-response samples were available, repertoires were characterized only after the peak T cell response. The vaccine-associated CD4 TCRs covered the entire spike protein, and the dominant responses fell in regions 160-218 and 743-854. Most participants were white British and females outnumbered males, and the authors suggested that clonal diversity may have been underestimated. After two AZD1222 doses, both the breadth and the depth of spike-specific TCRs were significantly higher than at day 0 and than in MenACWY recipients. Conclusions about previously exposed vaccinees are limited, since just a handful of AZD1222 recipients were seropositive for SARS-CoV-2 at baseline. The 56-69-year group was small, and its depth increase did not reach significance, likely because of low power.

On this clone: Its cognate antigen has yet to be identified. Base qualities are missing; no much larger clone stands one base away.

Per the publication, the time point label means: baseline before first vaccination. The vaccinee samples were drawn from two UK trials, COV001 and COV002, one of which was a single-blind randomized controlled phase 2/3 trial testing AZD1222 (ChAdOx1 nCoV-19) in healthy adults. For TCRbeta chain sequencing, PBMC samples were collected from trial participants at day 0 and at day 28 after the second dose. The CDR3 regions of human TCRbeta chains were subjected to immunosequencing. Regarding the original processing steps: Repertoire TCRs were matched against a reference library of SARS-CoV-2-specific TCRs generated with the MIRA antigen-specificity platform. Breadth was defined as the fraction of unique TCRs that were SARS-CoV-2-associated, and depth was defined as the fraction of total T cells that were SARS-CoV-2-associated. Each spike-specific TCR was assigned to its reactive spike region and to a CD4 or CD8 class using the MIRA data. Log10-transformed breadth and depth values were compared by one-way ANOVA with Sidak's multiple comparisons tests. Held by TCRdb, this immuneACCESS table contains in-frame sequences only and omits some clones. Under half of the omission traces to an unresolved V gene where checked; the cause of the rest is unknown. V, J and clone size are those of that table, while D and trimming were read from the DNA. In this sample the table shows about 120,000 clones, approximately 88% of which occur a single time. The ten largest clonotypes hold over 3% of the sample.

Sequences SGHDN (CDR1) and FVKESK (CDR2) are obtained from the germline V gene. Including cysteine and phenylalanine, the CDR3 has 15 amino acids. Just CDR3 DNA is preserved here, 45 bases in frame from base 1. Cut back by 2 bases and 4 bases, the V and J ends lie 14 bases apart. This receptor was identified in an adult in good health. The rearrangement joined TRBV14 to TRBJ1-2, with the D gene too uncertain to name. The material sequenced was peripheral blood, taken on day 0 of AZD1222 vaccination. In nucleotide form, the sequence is TGTGCCAGCAGCCAACAACTGGCGATCGGCTATGGCTACACCTTC. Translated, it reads CASSQQLAIGYGYTF.